This is a list of T cell receptor beta chains from one sample in a study of OX40 agonist ivuxolimab in advanced cancers. Generated by immunoSEQ multiplex PCR, the TCRdb table keeps only in-frame clones and is missing some. The sample holds 95,000 to 150,000 clones; around 87% are singletons and the top ten take around 0.53%. Source: CD4+ or CD8+ T cells sorted from blood, taken in a trial of the OX40 agonist ivuxolimab. The source of these receptors is an adult with an advanced solid tumor such as melanoma, head and neck, liver or kidney cancer. The CDR3 runs from the conserved cysteine through the conserved F or W. A D gene is named only where the DNA matches it firmly. Expanded clones are given a class, and other clones once, few, many or no size at all.

TRBV28,TRBJ2-2,TRBD1,NA,13,CASRQTGTGELFF,TGTGCCAGCAGACAGACAGGGACCGGGGAGCTGTTTTTT
TRBV7-2,TRBJ1-2,NA,NA,14,CASSLGPGARGYTF,TGTGCCAGCAGCTTAGGTCCAGGGGCGCGGGGCTACACCTTC
TRBV28,TRBJ2-1,NA,NA,16,CASRPLGRGRYNEQFF,TGTGCCAGCAGGCCTCTCGGGCGGGGGCGGTACAATGAGCAGTTCTTC
TRBV10-3,TRBJ1-2,TRBD1,NA,15,CAISESETGNYGYTF,TGTGCCATCAGTGAGTCGGAGACAGGGAACTATGGCTACACCTTC
TRBV28,TRBJ1-5,NA,once,14,CASSFLDRNQPQHF,TGTGCCAGCAGTTTTTTGGACAGAAATCAGCCCCAGCATTTT
TRBV6-5,TRBJ2-3,TRBD2,NA,16,CASSWESGGALDTQYF,TGTGCCAGCAGTTGGGAGAGCGGGGGGGCTTTAGATACGCAGTATTTT
TRBV11-1,TRBJ2-7,NA,NA,14,CASRKDRDFYEQYF,TGTGCCAGCAGAAAAGACAGAGACTTCTACGAGCAGTACTTC
TRBV29-1,TRBJ2-1,TRBD2,NA,16,CSVNTGAGGPRNEQFF,TGCAGCGTTAATACCGGAGCGGGGGGGCCCAGGAATGAGCAGTTCTTC
TRBV4-3,TRBJ2-2,TRBD2,NA,17,CASSRLFASGTTGELFF,TGCGCCAGCAGCCGTCTTTTCGCTAGCGGCACAACCGGGGAGCTGTTTTTT
TRBV6-5,TRBJ2-7,TRBD1,NA,15,CASSYSTGEAYEQYF,TGTGCCAGCAGTTACTCGACAGGGGAAGCCTACGAGCAGTACTTC
TRBV15,TRBJ2-1,NA,NA,12,CATSSGDNEQFF,TGTGCCACCAGTTCAGGGGACAATGAGCAGTTCTTC
TRBV5-1,TRBJ2-7,NA,NA,13,CASSDPPSYEQYF,TGCGCCAGCAGCGACCCACCCTCCTACGAGCAGTACTTC
TRBV7-2,TRBJ1-1,TRBD1,NA,18,CASSLSGTGNRRGTEAFF,TGTGCCAGCAGCTTATCAGGGACAGGGAATCGAAGAGGCACTGAAGCTTTCTTT
TRBV5-1,TRBJ1-2,TRBD1,once,14,CASSQISTGAGYTF,TGCGCCAGCAGCCAGATTTCGACAGGGGCCGGCTACACCTTC
TRBV28,TRBJ2-3,NA,NA,15,CASSLITGPTDTQYF,TGTGCCAGCAGTTTAATAACGGGACCAACAGATACGCAGTATTTT
TRBV28,TRBJ2-7,NA,NA,16,CASSSSGTRKDYEQYF,TGTGCCAGCAGTTCCTCCGGGACGCGCAAGGACTACGAGCAGTACTTC